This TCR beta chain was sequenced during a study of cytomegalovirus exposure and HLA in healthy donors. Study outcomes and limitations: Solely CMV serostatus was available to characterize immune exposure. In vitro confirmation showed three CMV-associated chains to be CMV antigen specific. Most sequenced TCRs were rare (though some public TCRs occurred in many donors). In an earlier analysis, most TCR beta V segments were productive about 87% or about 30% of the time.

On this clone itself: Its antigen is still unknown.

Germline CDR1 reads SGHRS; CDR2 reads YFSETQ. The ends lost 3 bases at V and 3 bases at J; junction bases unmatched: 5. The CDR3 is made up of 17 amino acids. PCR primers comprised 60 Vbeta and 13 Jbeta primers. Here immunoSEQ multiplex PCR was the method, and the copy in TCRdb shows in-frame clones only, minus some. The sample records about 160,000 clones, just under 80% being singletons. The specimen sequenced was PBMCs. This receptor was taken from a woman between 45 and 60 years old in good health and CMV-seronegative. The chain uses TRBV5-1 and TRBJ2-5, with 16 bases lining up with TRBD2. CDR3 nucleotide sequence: TGCGCCAGCAGCTCGACCGGGACTAGCGGGGGGGAAGAGACCCAGTACTTC. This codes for CASSSTGTSGGEETQYF.